This TCR beta chain was obtained from a study of cytomegalovirus exposure and HLA in healthy donors (TCRdb year 2017). Study-level background: An earlier analysis of several hundred of the donors reported about 250 Gb of sequence data and 100 million to 140 million unique TCR beta sequences from about 179 million T cells. An early release that covered around 590 HLA-typed donors contained approximately 300 gigabases of sequencing data and roughly 84 million unique TCR sequences. Of the roughly 400 genotyped donors, 81% were placed in the genetic ancestry cluster associated with self-reported Caucasian donors. The study aimed to test whether signatures of past pathogen exposure could be identified by cataloging public T cell receptors. Using immunosequencing, the study profiled T cell repertoires from fewer than 850 subjects and related those repertoires to cytomegalovirus serostatus. Along with the roughly 700-subject first cohort, a separate validation cohort of approximately 110 different subjects was used. High-throughput TCR immunosequencing, statistical association of individual TCRs with disease status, and machine learning were combined to predict cytomegalovirus infection status. A later analysis re-analyzed previously published TCR beta repertoires from approximately 670 donors and added high-resolution HLA genotyping to study TCR occurrence patterns. The later analysis used no new phenotypic data to find candidate immune exposures, relying instead on TCR beta sequences and their occurrence across donors. In an earlier analysis of 587 of the donors, high-throughput TCR beta sequencing was used to judge whether each TCR beta V gene segment behaved as functional or pseudogenic. Alongside the repertoire data, information on donor age, sex, ethnicity and CMV serostatus was compiled. A later genetic analysis used genome-wide SNP genotypes for about 65% of the 666 donors, treating that subset as a discovery cohort. All discovery cohort repertoires had been generated using a single sequencing platform. HLA typing included class I and class II loci at four-digit resolution. The number of donors typed differed by locus, with about 629-630 for A, B, C, DRB1 and DQB1, more than 500 for DQA1, nearly 610 for DPA1, and some 440 for DPB1. About 5 DR-DQ haplotypes were handled as single units for association and clustering, since linkage in the cohort was strong. Across 300 to 400 genotyped donors of the cohort, an average of roughly 250,000 unique TCR beta nucleotide sequences per donor were sequenced, and roughly 18% of those sequences were non-productive.

Preparation of the library involved the immunoSEQ multiplex PCR assay. A mixture of 60 forward primers for TCR Vbeta segments and 13 reverse primers for TCR Jbeta segments was used in the multiplex PCR. A multiplex PCR assay on genomic DNA amplified the CDR3 region of rearranged TCR beta genes. Amplified TCR beta libraries were sequenced as 87-base-pair reads on the Illumina HiSeq System. The authors processed their data as follows. In a later analysis, roughly 80 million unique TCR beta chains were counted across the roughly 700 repertoires, and approximately 11 million of these chains were shared by at least two donors. Raw reads were error-corrected and collapsed into unique sequences by a nearest-neighbor algorithm in which closely related sequences were merged to remove PCR and sequencing errors. To assign V, D and J gene segments, CDR3 sequences were aligned to IMGT reference sequences. For a sequence to be retained, at least a six-nucleotide match to both a V gene segment and a J gene segment was required. A rearrangement was called productive if the CDR3 had no stop codons and remained in frame with V and J, and every other rearrangement was called non-productive. Following IMGT convention, CDR3 was defined as the stretch from the second conserved V-encoded cysteine up to the conserved J-encoded phenylalanine. The earlier analysis of some 600 of the donors excluded sequences that lacked an unambiguous match to a single V gene segment. In an earlier analysis of several hundred of the donors, V segments were called functional above 56.7% productive rearrangements and were called segregating when the between-donor standard deviation exceeded 5%. A statistical classification framework was developed to diagnose cytomegalovirus status using the catalog of TCR beta chain sequences. V and J gene assignment, in a later analysis, came from comparing TCR nucleotide sequences with IMGT/GENE-DB human TR gene sequences. A later analysis assigned CDR3 sequences and most-parsimonious VDJ recombination scenarios with the TCRdist pipeline. In a later analysis, each TCR beta chain was defined by its CDR3 amino acid sequence together with its V-gene family, and reads without a unique V-gene family were excluded. As a way to deal with suspected cross-contamination and a sequencing artifact, a later analysis dropped 640 or so nucleotide sequences that were highly shared and had low generation probability. In a later analysis, a clonal expansion index was calculated for each public chain from normalized within-repertoire ranks of inferred template counts. A later analysis computed generation probabilities with a VDJ recombination model fitted to out-of-frame rearrangements, and checked the results against IGoR. Hypergeometric tests were used in a later analysis to score TCR-TCR, TCR-HLA and TCR-CMV co-occurrence, with a repertoire-size bias correction applied to the TCR pairs. A later analysis estimated false discovery rates by permuting HLA or CMV assignments 20 times. A later analysis grouped co-occurring TCRs with DBSCAN, adding TCRdist sequence similarity when clustering within HLA-allele-positive subsets. For co-occurrence clustering, repertoires with fewer than 30,000 or more than 120,000 public chains were excluded, along with roughly 5 repertoires with anomalous nucleotide sharing. In its TCRdb copy, this immuneACCESS table keeps in-frame sequences only and misses some clones. Where compared with another copy, unresolved V genes explain less than half of these, and the others have no known cause. That table supplies the V and J calls and clone size; D and trimming were determined from the DNA. This sample has fewer than 250,000 clones in its table, and about 80% of those were observed once. The ten top clones hold roughly 10% of the sample.

On this clone itself: Its antigen is still unknown. No clone much larger than this one lies a single base away; base qualities are absent.

V gives up 5 bases and J gives up 3 bases, and the segment between their germline ends measures 16 bases. There are 15 amino acids in the CDR3, from cysteine to phenylalanine inclusive. Only the CDR3 part of the read is kept: 45 bases, read in frame from the first base. CDR1 and CDR2 are read off the germline V gene (reference sequence) as SEHNR and FQNEAQ. The paper's findings and limits, for the study overall: In a later analysis, HLA-associated TCR beta chains showed more clonal expansion and lower generation probabilities than non-associated chains that were equally common. Several of the top co-occurrence clusters appeared to be linked to parvovirus B19, influenza, CMV and Epstein-Barr virus, according to a later analysis. Correlated functional status among segregating V segments might be attributable to linkage disequilibrium, but an unknown experimental factor could not be ruled out. Three of the identified cytomegalovirus-associated TCR beta chains were confirmed in vitro to be specific for cytomegalovirus antigens. Most TCR sequences were observed very rarely across donors, whereas some public TCRs were present in many individuals. Assigning TCR associations to individual alleles was difficult when HLA alleles, especially DR and DQ, strongly co-occurred. This cohort had only TCR beta chains sequenced, and the lack of alpha or paired-chain data limited which features could be detected. Because HLA typing was unavailable for some donors at each locus, only the typed subset was used in association tests. The classifier was reported to diagnose cytomegalovirus status with high specificity and sensitivity in both the original cohort and the validation cohort. In a later genetic analysis, a missense DCLRE1C variant was associated with V-gene and J-gene trimming of TCR beta chains, and the association was replicated in an independent cohort. For the cohort, immune exposure information was limited to CMV serostatus. In a later analysis, most CMV-associated TCR beta chains were found to appear HLA-restricted, with HLA associations seemingly driven largely by CMV exposure. The 87-base-pair reads could not distinguish some IMGT-functional V segments, including TRBV6-2 and TRBV6-3, so those segments were excluded. A cluster of highly shared sequence variants was judged likely to be a technical artifact of the sequencing pipeline. In a later genetic analysis, fewer N-insertions in productive TCRs were reported among donors in an Asian-associated ancestry cluster than the approximately 630-donor mean. Because counts were too low, about 18 rarely observed V segments, including chromosome 9 orphons, were excluded from the earlier analysis of 587 of the donors. A further reported finding was that TCR beta sequences accurately predicted the HLA-A and HLA-B alleles for most subjects in the first cohort. An earlier analysis of 587 of the donors showed that most TCR beta V segments appeared in productive rearrangements either about 87% or about 30% of the time, which broadly matched IMGT annotations. The study gave a list of some 150 TCR beta chains associated with cytomegalovirus. Roughly uniform sequencing depth across donors was assumed in presence/absence analyses, although this assumption may not hold. A later analysis found that TCR association rates varied across HLA loci, with DRB1 alleles showing the most associated TCRs and HLA-C alleles the fewest. Specific HLA alleles were associated with about 17,000 TCR beta sequences at a false discovery rate of 0.05 in a later analysis. According to the authors, the approach could potentially be generalized to other disease states and immunological phenotypes.

In total, approximately 610 healthy bone marrow donors made up the cohort. At the time of sampling, all cohort members were nominally healthy, though unrecorded immune exposures were likely present. The donor tested CMV seropositive, placing the donor among the 289 seropositive members of the cohort. Each donor provided a peripheral blood sample, and peripheral blood mononuclear cells were used for TCR beta sequencing. Genomic DNA extraction from the blood cell samples was performed with the Qiagen DNeasy Blood Extraction Kit. The TCR was taken from a woman aged 45-60 years in good health and CMV-seropositive. The material sequenced was PBMCs. This receptor chain uses TRBV7-9 and TRBJ1-2; the D gene cannot be resolved reliably. The DNA sequence is TGTGCCAGCAGCCGAGAAGCTTTTCCTCACTATGGCTACACCTTC. It translates as CASSREAFPHYGYTF. With the rest looked up from the reference TRBV7-9 and TRBJ1-2 genes rather than sequenced, the full variable domain is DTGVSQNPRHKITKRGQNVTFRCDPISEHNRLYWYRQTLGQGPEFLTYFQNEAQLEKSRLLSDRFSAERPKGSFSTLEIQRTEQGDSAMYLCASSREAFPHYGYTFGSGTRLTVV.